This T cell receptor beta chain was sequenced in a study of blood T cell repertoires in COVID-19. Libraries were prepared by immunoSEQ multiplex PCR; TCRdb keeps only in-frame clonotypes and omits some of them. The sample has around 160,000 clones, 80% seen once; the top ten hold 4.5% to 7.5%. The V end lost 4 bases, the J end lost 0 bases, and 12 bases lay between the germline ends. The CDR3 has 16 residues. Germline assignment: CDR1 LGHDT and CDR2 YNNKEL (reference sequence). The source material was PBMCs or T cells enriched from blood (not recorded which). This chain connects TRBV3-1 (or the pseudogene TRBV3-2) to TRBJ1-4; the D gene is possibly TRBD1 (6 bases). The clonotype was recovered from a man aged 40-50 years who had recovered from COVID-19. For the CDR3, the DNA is TGTGCCAGCAGCCTTAGGACAGTCGCAACTAATGAAAAACTGTTTTTT. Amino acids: CASSLRTVATNEKLFF.